This TCR beta chain was obtained from a study of T cell responses to AZD1222 COVID-19 vaccine. Some clones are missing from TCRdb's copy, which holds only in-frame ones; the method was immunoSEQ multiplex PCR. The table lists around 200,000 clones, approximately 93% of them singletons. The count of this clone is one. CDR1 is LNHDA, CDR2 SQIVND, per germline (reference sequence). V was clipped by 6 bases and J by 3 bases, with 11 bases between them. The CDR3 contains 14 residues. This specimen was peripheral blood, taken on day 0 of AZD1222 vaccination. This chain joins TRBV19 and TRBJ2-2; no clear D. The origin of this receptor is an adult in good health. CDR3 in DNA: TGTGCCAGTAGGATGGTATTCGACACCGGGGAGCTGTTTTTT. Translation gives CASRMVFDTGELFF.